What follows describes a single TCR beta chain. The sample comes from a study of blood T cell repertoires in COVID-19. Background on the study: From the United States, Italy and Spain came samples of acute and convalescent COVID-19.

Original data processing: Estimated nucleated cell counts came from reference gene primer amplification. Libraries were prepared by immunoSEQ multiplex PCR; TCRdb keeps only in-frame clonotypes and omits some of them. For V, J and clone size, that table is used; D and trimming come from the DNA. In the table there are about 430,000 clones, about 88% of which are singletons. V dropped 7 bases and J dropped 7 bases, with 8 bases sitting between them. This CDR3 is built from 12 residues. Clinical history as reported by participants underpinned cohort assignment. The sample consisted of PBMCs or T cells enriched from blood (not recorded which). This TCR derives from a woman under 30 who had been exposed to COVID-19. The chain uses TRBV23-1 and TRBJ1-6; unclear D gene. TRBV23-1 carries the ORF label, with uncertain function. The CDR3 loop reads CASKQRNSPLHF. CDR3 sequence (DNA): TGCGCCAGCAAACAGAGAAATTCACCCCTCCACTTT.